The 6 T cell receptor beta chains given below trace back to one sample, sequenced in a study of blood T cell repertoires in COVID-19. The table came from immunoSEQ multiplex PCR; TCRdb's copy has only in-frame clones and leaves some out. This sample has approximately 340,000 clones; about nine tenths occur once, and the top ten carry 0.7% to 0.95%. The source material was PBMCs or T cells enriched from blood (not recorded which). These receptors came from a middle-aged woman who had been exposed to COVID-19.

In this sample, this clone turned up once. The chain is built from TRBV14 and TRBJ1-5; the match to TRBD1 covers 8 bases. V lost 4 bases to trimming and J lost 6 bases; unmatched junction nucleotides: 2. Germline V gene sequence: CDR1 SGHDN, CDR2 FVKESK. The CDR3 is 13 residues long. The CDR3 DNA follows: TGTGCCAGCAGCCTGACAGGGGCTCAGCCCCAGCATTTT. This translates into CASSLTGAQPQHF.

The CDR3 sequence is CAWRTDRPTSPLHF. DNA of the CDR3: TGTGCCTGGAGGACTGACAGGCCTACTTCACCCCTCCACTTT. The V gene is TRBV30, the J gene TRBJ1-6; perhaps TRBD1 as D (6 bases). CDR1 is GTSNPN, CDR2 SVGIG, per germline (reference sequence). Between the trimmed V and J ends, which lost 3 bases and 9 bases, there was a span of 15 bases. The CDR3 has 14 residues.

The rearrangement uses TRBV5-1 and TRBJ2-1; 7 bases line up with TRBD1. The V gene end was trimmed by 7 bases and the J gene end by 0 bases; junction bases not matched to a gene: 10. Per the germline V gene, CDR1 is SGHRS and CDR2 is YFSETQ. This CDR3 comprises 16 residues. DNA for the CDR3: TGCGCCAGCCGAAAACAGGGGTCAAGCTCCTACAATGAGCAGTTCTTC. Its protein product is CASRKQGSSSYNEQFF.

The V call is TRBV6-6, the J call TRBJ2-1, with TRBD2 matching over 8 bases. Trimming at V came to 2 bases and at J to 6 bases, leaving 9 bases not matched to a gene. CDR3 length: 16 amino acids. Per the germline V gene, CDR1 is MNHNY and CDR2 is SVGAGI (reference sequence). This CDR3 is CASSYGGGLGPNEQFF. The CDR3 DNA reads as TGTGCCAGCAGTTACGGGGGGGGACTAGGACCCAATGAGCAGTTCTTC.

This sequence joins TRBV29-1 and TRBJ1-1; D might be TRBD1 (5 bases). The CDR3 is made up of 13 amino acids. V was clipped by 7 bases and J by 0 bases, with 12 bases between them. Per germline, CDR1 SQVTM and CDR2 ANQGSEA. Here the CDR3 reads CSASTGMNTEAFF. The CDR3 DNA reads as TGCAGCGCATCTACAGGTATGAACACTGAAGCTTTCTTT.

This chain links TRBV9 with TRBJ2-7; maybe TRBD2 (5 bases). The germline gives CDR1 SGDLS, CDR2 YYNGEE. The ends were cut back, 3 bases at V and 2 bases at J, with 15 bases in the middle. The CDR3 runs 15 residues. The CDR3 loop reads CASSGRTEPPYEQYF. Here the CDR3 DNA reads TGTGCCAGCAGCGGTCGGACTGAACCCCCCTACGAGCAGTACTTC.